This T cell receptor beta chain comes out of a study of CD8 T cells in Susac syndrome. At the level of the study: Intravenous immunoglobulin alone or corticosteroids were being given to patients with Susac syndrome at blood draw, unless they were therapy-naive.

Germline CDR1 SEHNR, CDR2 FQNEAQ (reference sequence). Trimming shortened V by 3 bases and J by 5 bases, and 16 bases separated the two germline ends. The CDR3 extends over 16 amino acids. Reverse transcription of roughly 0.5 to 1 ug RNA used random hexamers. Each CDR3 protein is one row after TCRdb ran MiXCR on the immunoSEQ multiplex PCR reads. This sample has about 180,000 distinct CDR3 sequences; roughly 94% occur once, and the top ten carry approximately 0.099%. Sequencing was done on a sample of CD4+ T cells from PBMCs. This sequence joins TRBV7-9 and TRBJ1-4; tentatively, D is TRBD1 (5 bases). The source of this sequence is a human donor with Susac syndrome. The CDR3 protein is CASSLSPGTGNEKLFF. For the CDR3, the DNA is TGTGCCAGCAGCTTGTCACCCGGGACGGGGAATGAAAAACTGTTTTTT. Full variable domain (remainder filled in from reference TRBV7-9 and TRBJ1-4): DTGVSQNPRHKITKRGQNVTFRCDPISEHNRLYWYRQTLGQGPEFLTYFQNEAQLEKSRLLSDRFSAERPKGSFSTLEIQRTEQGDSAMYLCASSLSPGTGNEKLFFGSGTQLSVL.